The clone carrying this T cell receptor beta chain has just a few counts. Its specificity is not known. TCRdb used MiXCR to reprocess the RT-PCR reads, holding one entry per CDR3 protein. The sample records roughly 670,000 distinct CDR3 sequences, about 14% being singletons. These data belong to a study of response to subunit inactivated influenza vaccine. Study conclusions and caveats: The study's authors posited that every seasonal influenza vaccination enlists few new T cells.

The CDR3 is made up of 16 amino acids. From germline, CDR1 is SGHTA and CDR2 FQGNSA. Trimming took 5 bases from V and 8 from J; bases not matched to a gene: 17. This chain uses TRBV7-2 with TRBJ1-2, with 7 nucleotides matching TRBD1. The source of this sequence is a man between 45 and 60 years old who received an inactivated influenza vaccine. The specimen was PBMCs from blood, collected roughly 2 weeks before vaccination. The CDR3 nucleotides are TGTGCCAGCAGCGGCGGGACAGTGGGTCTGGTGGAAGGCTACACCTTC. Amino acids: CASSGGTVGLVEGYTF.